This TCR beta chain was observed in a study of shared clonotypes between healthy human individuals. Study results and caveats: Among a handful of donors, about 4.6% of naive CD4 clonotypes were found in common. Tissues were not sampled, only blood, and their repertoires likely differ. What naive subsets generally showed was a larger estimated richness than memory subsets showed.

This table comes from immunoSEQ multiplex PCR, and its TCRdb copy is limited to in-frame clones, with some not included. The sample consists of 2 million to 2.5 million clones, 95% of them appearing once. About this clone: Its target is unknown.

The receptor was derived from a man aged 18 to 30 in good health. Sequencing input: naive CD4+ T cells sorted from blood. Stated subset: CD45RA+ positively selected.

This CDR3 reads CASTPGTSGGHEQFF. The CDR3 coding sequence is TGTGCCAGCACCCCCGGGACTAGCGGGGGTCATGAGCAGTTCTTC. The chain carries TRBV2 and TRBJ2-1, with TRBD2 identical over 14 bases. This CDR3 has 15 amino acids. CDR1 is SNHLY and CDR2 is FYNNEI in the germline V gene. With V trimmed by 7 bases and J by 8 bases, 7 bases remained unmatched.